A single sample is the source of the 17 T cell receptor beta chains below, sequenced in a study of blood T cells in healthy people across ages. A second about 7 to 11 cycle PCR used barcoded and J-beta primers. TCRdb called the 5' RACE reads again in MiXCR, with one record for every CDR3 protein. The table lists hundreds of thousands of distinct CDR3 sequences, 35% to 50% of them singletons. The sequenced sample consisted of blood. The receptors here all came from an elderly man in good health.

The genes are TRBV4-1 and TRBJ1-2, with unresolved D. CDR1 and CDR2 from the germline V gene are MGHRA and YSYEKL. Trimming removed 0 bases from V and 4 bases from J, with 12 bases in between. The CDR3 totals 15 residues. The CDR3 DNA reads TGCGCCAGCAGCCAAGATGCCCGGAAAGTCTATGGCTACACCTTC. Protein: CASSQDARKVYGYTF.

This clonotype was detected only once. This chain connects TRBV5-6 to TRBJ2-7; 10 bases match TRBD1. The V gene's germline CDR1 is SGHDT and CDR2 YYEEEE. The V segment lost 3 bases and the J segment 5 bases; nucleotides outside the gene matches: 11. The CDR3 is 16 amino acids. CDR3 loop: CASSSDPGQGSHEQYF. CDR3 sequence (DNA): TGTGCCAGCAGCTCGGACCCGGGACAGGGGTCCCACGAGCAGTACTTC. The full variable domain, in which reference TRBV5-6 and TRBJ2-7 provide the parts outside the CDR3, is DAGVTQSPTHLIKTRGQQVTLRCSPKSGHDTVSWYQQALGQGPQFIFQYYEEEERQRGNFPDRFSGHQFPNYSSELNVNALLLGDSALYLCASSSDPGQGSHEQYFGPGTRLTVT.

This rearrangement joins TRBV12-3 or TRBV12-4 to TRBJ2-5; 10 bases are shared with TRBD2. CDR3 size: 15 residues. The trim removed 3 bases at V and 3 bases at J, leaving 4 bases unmatched. DNA for the CDR3: TGTGCCAGCAGTTTTTTGAGCGGGAGGGAAGAGACCCAGTACTTC. It codes for CASSFLSGREETQYF.

The chain recombines TRBV12-3 or TRBV12-4 with TRBJ2-5; a weak D match, TRBD1 (6 bases). V lost 5 bases to trimming and J lost 11 bases, with 21 bases between them. This CDR3 is built from 14 residues. This CDR3 is CASSHGQQGYEQYF. The CDR3 DNA sequence: TGTGCCAGCAGTCACGGACAACAGGGATATGAGCAGTACTTC.

The rearrangement uses TRBV20-1 and TRBJ1-6; the D is unclear. Germline CDR1 and CDR2: DFQATT and SNEGSKA (reference sequence). This CDR3 has 15 amino acids. In nucleotides, the CDR3 is TGCAGCTCCTGGCTGGGTGACTCCTATAATTCACCCCTCCACTTT. It codes for CSSWLGDSYNSPLHF.

This clonotype was picked up a small number of times. The gene calls are TRBV28 and TRBJ2-3; 9 bases fit TRBD2. Germline V gene sequence: CDR1 MDHEN, CDR2 SYDVKM. The CDR3 has 17 residues. Unmatched junction bases numbered 6, after V lost 0 bases and J lost 2 bases. The CDR3: CASSLWTSGKSTDTQYF. The CDR3 coding sequence is TGTGCCAGCAGTTTATGGACTAGCGGAAAATCCACAGATACGCAGTATTTT.

This clonotype has just a few counts. The J gene is TRBJ2-5, the V gene TRBV6-2 or TRBV6-3; no firm D call. CDR1 is MNHEY, CDR2 SVGEGT, per germline. Trimming took 5 bases from V and 2 from J, leaving 9 bases between them. The CDR3 covers 13 residues. CDR3 DNA: TGTGCCAGCAGTCCCGACGGACAAGAGACCCAGTACTTC. This translates into CASSPDGQETQYF.

This clonotype was observed a handful of times. This chain uses TRBV7-2 with TRBJ1-6; D uncertain. This CDR3 is 13 amino acids long. V was pared by 4 bases and J by 8 bases, with 9 bases between. The germline CDR1 and CDR2 sequences are SGHTA and FQGNSA. CDR3 in amino acids: CASSYTRDSPLHF. The DNA of the CDR3 is TGTGCCAGCAGCTATACGAGGGATTCACCCCTCCACTTT.

The rearrangement uses TRBV7-2 and TRBJ2-4; tentatively, D is TRBD2 (6 bases). Judging by the DNA end, TRBJ2-5 fits better; the J call may be wrong. Germline CDR1 SGHTA, CDR2 FQGNSA. This CDR3 is 12 amino acids long. The CDR3 region is CAGARGQETQYF. DNA for the CDR3: TGTGCCGGCGCGCGGGGACAAGAGACCCAGTACTTC.

V is TRBV15 and J is TRBJ2-3, with TRBD2 matching over 12 bases. Germline V gene lookup returns CDR1 LNHNV and CDR2 YYDKDF (reference sequence). The V and J ends lost 5 bases and 0 bases, in that order; junction bases with no gene match: 9. This CDR3 spans 18 amino acids. The CDR3 reads CATSGGLAGTTSTDTQYF. The CDR3 bases are TGTGCCACCAGCGGAGGACTAGCGGGAACCACTAGCACAGATACGCAGTATTTT.

This clonotype appeared many times. The CDR3 loop reads CASSPGVNYGYTF. The CDR3 region has the DNA TGTGCCAGCAGCCCCGGGGTTAACTATGGCTACACCTTC. V and J are TRBV7-2 and TRBJ1-2; D is uncertain. From germline, CDR1 is SGHTA and CDR2 FQGNSA. CDR3 length equals 13 residues. Trimming took off 5 bases at V and 1 base at J, with 8 bases between the two ends. Filled out from reference TRBV7-2 and TRBJ1-2, the complete variable domain reads GAGVSQSPSNKVTEKGKDVELRCDPISGHTALYWYRQSLGQGLEFLIYFQGNSAPDKSGLPSDRFSAERTGGSVSTLTIQRTQQEDSAVYLCASSPGVNYGYTFGSGTRLTVV.

This clonotype was found a few times. The V gene is TRBV6-5, the J gene TRBJ1-2; maybe TRBD1 (5 bases). Germline CDR1 and CDR2: MNHEY and SVGAGI. This CDR3 region has 13 residues. V was trimmed by 0 bases and J by 7 bases, leaving 9 bases between them. The CDR3, as DNA: TGTGCCAGCAGTTACTCGACAGTTGGTGGCTACACCTTC. This translates into CASSYSTVGGYTF.

This clonotype was detected only once. The V and J genes are TRBV7-9 and TRBJ2-1; 8 bases are shared with TRBD1. V gave up 1 base and J gave up 10 bases; unmatched junction bases: 6. The CDR3 has 14 residues. The germline V gene has CDR1 SEHNR and CDR2 FQNEAQ (reference sequence). The CDR3 DNA sequence: TGTGCCAGCAGCTTAGGGACAGGGCGGAACGAGCAGTTCTTC. Its protein is CASSLGTGRNEQFF.

The genes are TRBV10-3 and TRBJ2-1; D gene ambiguous. The CDR3 runs 16 residues. The germline CDR1 and CDR2 sequences are ENHRY and SYGVKD. Trimming took off 4 bases at V and 7 bases at J, with 20 bases between the two ends. The CDR3: CAISGAKGILRNEQFF. As DNA, the CDR3 is TGTGCCATCAGTGGAGCGAAAGGGATCCTCCGAAATGAGCAGTTCTTC.

This clonotype was observed at least ten times. V usage is TRBV6-2 or TRBV6-3 and J usage is TRBJ2-1, with 10 nucleotides matching TRBD2. With 5 bases clipped from V and 4 bases from J, the junction kept 5 bases outside the gene matches. The CDR3 covers 15 residues. CDR1 and CDR2 from the germline V gene are MNHEY and SVGEGT. This CDR3 is CASSLAGESYNEQFF. The CDR3, as DNA: TGTGCCAGCAGTCTAGCGGGAGAGTCGTACAATGAGCAGTTCTTC.

The rearrangement joins TRBV5-1 to TRBJ2-1; D not resolved. The CDR3 runs 13 residues. The V gene lost 2 bases and the J gene lost 8 bases, with 11 bases spanning the gap. The germline V gene has CDR1 SGHRS and CDR2 YFSETQ. Here the CDR3 reads CASSFGPSDEQFF. Written as DNA, the CDR3 is TGCGCCAGCAGCTTCGGGCCTAGTGATGAGCAGTTCTTC.

This clonotype was counted between two and nine times. The gene calls are TRBV28 and TRBJ2-1, with 10 positions matching TRBD2. The length of the CDR3 is 16 residues. Losses at the gene ends were 6 bases for V and 1 base for J; bases not matched to a gene: 6. Germline CDR1 reads MDHEN; CDR2 reads SYDVKM. Written as DNA, the CDR3 is TGTGCCAGCAGATCCCCTAGCGGGAGTTCCTACAATGAGCAGTTCTTC. Amino acid sequence: CASRSPSGSSYNEQFF.